This T cell receptor beta chain was retrieved from a study of blood T cell repertoires in COVID-19. Whole-study context: Nucleic acid was either cDNA or gDNA, and it came from T cells, B-cell-depleted T cells, or PBMCs.

CDR3 size: 15 residues. CDR1 SGHVS and CDR2 FQNEAQ come from the germline V gene. V shed 5 bases, J shed 5 bases, and the junction held 8 bases outside the gene matches. Under the authors' procedure: Scientists estimated how many nucleated cells there were by amplifying reference gene primers. The method was immunoSEQ multiplex PCR; TCRdb's version includes in-frame clones alone and lacks a portion of them. Clone size and the V and J calls come from that table; the DNA yielded D and trimming. The sample records roughly 430,000 clones, approximately 88% being singletons. Study members were between roughly 18 and 100 years old and lived in 24 US regions. Participants had their cohort set by participant-reported clinical history.

This chain joins TRBV7-8 and TRBJ2-7, with TRBD1 identical over 11 bases. Sequencing input: PBMCs or T cells enriched from blood (not recorded which). This clonotype was obtained from a woman in her 40s with acute COVID-19. The DNA for the CDR3 is TGTGCCAGCAGCCCCCGGACAGGGGGCTTCGACGAGCAGTACTTC. Translated: CASSPRTGGFDEQYF. The full variable domain, its missing parts supplied by reference TRBV7-8 and TRBJ2-7, is GAGVSQSPRYKVAKRGQDVALRCDPISGHVSLFWYQQALGQGPEFLTYFQNEAQLDKSGLPSDRFFAERPEGSVSTLKIQRTQQEDSAVYLCASSPRTGGFDEQYFGPGTRLTVT.